These T cell receptor beta chains were read from a single sample in a study of T cell responses to AZD1222 COVID-19 vaccine. TCRdb's table, derived via immunoSEQ multiplex PCR, lists solely in-frame clones and lacks some. The sample shows 140,000 to 150,000 clones, roughly nine tenths of them seen only once. Source: peripheral blood, taken on day 0 of AZD1222 vaccination. The source is an adult in good health. The CDR3 runs from the conserved cysteine through the conserved F or W. The D gene is left open where the match is weak. Clone size is shown for a subset of rows, as once, few, many or a class of expanded clone.

d_call clone_size j_call cdr3_length v_call cdr3_aa cdr3_nt
TRBD2 . TRBJ2-7 14 TRBV2 CASREVAGPYEQYF TGTGCCAGCAGGGAAGTAGCGGGACCTTACGAGCAGTACTTC
. . TRBJ1-2 14 TRBV9 CASSVAGGLDGYTF TGTGCCAGCAGCGTAGCTGGGGGGCTCGATGGCTACACCTTC
. . TRBJ2-3 12 TRBV27 CAPPEFVDTQYF TGTGCCCCCCCGGAGTTTGTGGATACGCAGTATTTT
TRBD1 once TRBJ1-4 16 TRBV28 CASSSHRDRTNEKLFF TGTGCCAGCAGTTCCCACCGGGACAGGACTAATGAAAAACTGTTTTTT
. . TRBJ2-6 15 TRBV11-2 CASRVGGTGANVLTF TGTGCCAGCAGAGTTGGGGGAACTGGGGCCAACGTCCTGACTTTC
. few TRBJ1-1 15 TRBV12-2 CASRPQTAMNTEAFF TGTGCAAGTCGCCCTCAGACAGCCATGAACACTGAAGCTTTCTTT
TRBD1 . TRBJ1-1 14 TRBV7-2 CASSHRDSTTEAFF TGTGCCAGCAGCCACCGGGACAGTACCACTGAAGCTTTCTTT
TRBD2 few TRBJ2-7 18 TRBV7-2 CASSPQTSGRFVSYEQYF TGTGCCAGCAGCCCGCAGACTAGCGGGAGGTTTGTTTCCTACGAGCAGTACTTC
TRBD2 . TRBJ2-5 13 TRBV12-3/TRBV12-4 CASSLGGSETQYF TGTGCCAGCAGTCTTGGCGGGAGTGAGACCCAGTACTTC
. . TRBJ2-2 16 TRBV5-1 CASSSGGGINTGELFF TGCGCCAGCAGCTCGGGAGGGGGCATAAACACCGGGGAGCTGTTTTTT
. . TRBJ2-7 13 TRBV2 CASMGEEAYEQYF TGTGCCAGCATGGGGGAGGAGGCTTACGAGCAGTACTTC
. . TRBJ1-1 12 TRBV6-5 CASNSGYTEAFF TGTGCCAGCAACTCAGGGTACACTGAAGCTTTCTTT
. . TRBJ1-4 14 TRBV5-4 CASSRTGFNEKLFF TGTGCCAGCAGCAGGACGGGGTTTAATGAAAAACTGTTTTTT
TRBD1 . TRBJ1-1 15 TRBV6-5 CASSYPQGENTEAFF TGTGCCAGCAGTTACCCGCAGGGGGAGAACACTGAAGCTTTCTTT
. . TRBJ2-7 14 TRBV5-1 CASSLGQVSYEQYF TGCGCCAGCAGCTTGGGACAGGTCTCCTACGAGCAGTACTTC
TRBD1 . TRBJ1-3 14 TRBV29-1 CSAMGQGTRNTIYF TGCAGCGCCATGGGACAGGGGACAAGAAACACCATATATTTT
TRBD2 . TRBJ2-7 15 TRBV5-6 CASSSGLGVGYEQYF TGTGCCAGCAGCTCCGGACTAGGGGTTGGTTACGAGCAGTACTTC
TRBD1 once TRBJ2-7 15 TRBV5-1 CASSLLGQGTYEQYF TGCGCCAGCAGCTTGTTGGGACAGGGGACCTACGAGCAGTACTTC
. . TRBJ2-7 17 TRBV30 CAWSVRRQGGEFYEQYF TGTGCCTGGAGTGTACGGAGGCAGGGTGGGGAATTCTACGAGCAGTACTTC
. few TRBJ1-1 13 TRBV5-6 CASSSTGNTEAFF TGTGCCAGCAGCTCTACAGGGAATACTGAAGCTTTCTTT
. few TRBJ2-1 14 TRBV19 CASSPTSLSREQFF TGTGCCAGTAGTCCTACTTCGCTGAGTCGCGAGCAGTTCTTC
. . TRBJ1-4 14 TRBV25-1 CASSEWGGSEKLFF TGTGCCAGCAGTGAGTGGGGAGGGAGTGAAAAACTGTTTTTT
TRBD2 . TRBJ2-3 15 TRBV6-5 CASSRLAGVKDTQYF TGTGCCAGCAGTAGACTAGCGGGAGTTAAAGATACGCAGTATTTT
. . TRBJ1-2 14 TRBV5-6 CASSFRRGPHLYTF TGTGCCAGCAGTTTTCGACGGGGGCCCCACCTCTACACCTTC
. . TRBJ1-1 14 TRBV28 CASSNSGAGTEAFF TGTGCCAGCTCTAATTCCGGGGCAGGCACTGAAGCTTTCTTT
. . TRBJ2-1 15 TRBV21-1 CASSPPGQESNEQFF TGTGCCAGCAGCCCTCCCGGACAGGAGAGCAATGAGCAGTTCTTC
TRBD1 . TRBJ1-6 15 TRBV28 CASSSPGQGDSPLHF TGTGCCAGCAGTTCGCCGGGACAGGGGGATTCACCCCTCCACTTT
TRBD1 . TRBJ2-7 15 TRBV6-5 CASSPGQGGIHEQYF TGTGCCAGCAGTCCAGGACAGGGTGGTATCCACGAGCAGTACTTC
. . TRBJ1-5 15 TRBV28 CASSLGAGFRQPQHF TGTGCCAGCAGTTTAGGCGCAGGGTTCAGGCAGCCCCAGCATTTT
. once TRBJ2-7 12 TRBV16 CASSLTSDEQYF TGTGCCAGCAGCCTGACATCCGACGAGCAGTACTTC
. . TRBJ1-4 14 TRBV5-1 CASSGNSDNEKLFF TGCGCCAGCAGCGGAAATTCGGATAATGAAAAACTGTTTTTT
. . TRBJ1-6 11 TRBV2 CASSRLSPLHF TGTGCCAGCAGTAGACTTTCACCCCTCCACTTT
. once TRBJ1-3 14 TRBV28 CASSLSGPGNTIYF TGTGCCAGCAGCCTGAGTGGTCCTGGAAACACCATATATTTT
. . TRBJ2-7 15 TRBV11-2 CASSLDPGTWYEQYF TGTGCCAGCAGCTTAGACCCAGGGACGTGGTACGAGCAGTACTTC
. . TRBJ1-3 16 TRBV10-1 CASSESMGSSGNTIYF TGCGCCAGCAGTGAGTCGATGGGGTCCTCTGGAAACACCATATATTTT
. . TRBJ2-1 12 TRBV6-5 CASSYQNNEQFF TGTGCCAGCAGTTACCAGAACAATGAGCAGTTCTTC
. few TRBJ1-5 15 TRBV5-1 CASSVGRGAGEPQHF TGCGCCAGCAGCGTTGGGAGGGGCGCTGGGGAGCCCCAGCATTTT
. . TRBJ1-5 15 TRBV3-1/TRBV3-2 CASSQEGGGNQPQHF TGTGCCAGCAGCCAAGAAGGGGGGGGCAATCAGCCCCAGCATTTT
. . TRBJ2-3 14 TRBV6-4 CASSDSQGPDTQYF TGTGCCAGCAGTGACTCACAGGGCCCAGATACGCAGTATTTT
. . TRBJ2-5 13 TRBV9 CASSGPRGETQYF TGTGCCAGCAGCGGCCCTAGGGGGGAGACCCAGTACTTC
. . TRBJ2-3 14 TRBV7-3 CASSSIDSTDTQYF TGTGCCAGCAGCTCCATCGACAGCACAGATACGCAGTATTTT